One sample yielded the 12 T cell receptor beta chains listed below, sequenced in a study of blood T cell repertoires in COVID-19. Using immunoSEQ multiplex PCR, the repertoire was profiled, and TCRdb retains in-frame clones only, with some absent. The sample contains roughly 500,000 clones, about 85% of which appear only once. The sample consisted of PBMCs or T cells enriched from blood (not recorded which). These receptors originate from a woman aged 60-75 years who had recovered from COVID-19.

The rearrangement uses TRBV6-5 and TRBJ1-2; 7 nucleotides agree with TRBD1. The CDR3 length is 14 residues. Germline values: CDR1 MNHEY, CDR2 SVGAGI. Trimming cost V 10 bases and J 2 bases; bases outside gene matches: 10. The CDR3 coding sequence is TGTGCCACCCGGACAGGAGGGCCAAACTATGGCTACACCTTC. The encoded protein is CATRTGGPNYGYTF.

The chain uses TRBV11-3 and TRBJ2-5; maybe TRBD2 (6 bases). Germline loops: CDR1 SGHNT, CDR2 YENEEA. The CDR3 is 18 amino acids. Between the trimmed V and J ends, which lost 1 base and 1 base, there was a span of 19 bases. The CDR3 region has the DNA TGTGCCAGCAGCTTAGGAGTAGGTAGCGGATCTTTCCAAGAGACCCAGTACTTC. Its protein is CASSLGVGSGSFQETQYF.

About this clone itself: The sample contains more than one DNA sequence encoding this CDR3. J is TRBJ2-3 and V is TRBV5-1, with 9 nucleotides matching TRBD2. This CDR3 has 14 amino acids. Germline lookup yields CDR1 SGHRS and CDR2 YFSETQ. V lost 0 bases and J lost 6; bases outside the gene matches: 2. This CDR3 reads CASSLGLAGDTQYF. The CDR3 DNA follows: TGCGCCAGCAGCTTGGGGCTAGCGGGGGATACGCAGTATTTT.

The chain links TRBV24-1 to TRBJ1-2; TRBD1 matches 7 bases. This CDR3 contains 15 residues. CDR1 is KGHDR, CDR2 SFDVKD, per germline. V was pared by 2 bases and J by 4 bases, with 6 bases of the junction left unmatched. The CDR3 sequence is CATSDSRQGTYGYTF. The CDR3 nucleotides read TGTGCCACCAGTGATTCCCGACAGGGCACCTATGGCTACACCTTC.

V is TRBV5-6 and J is TRBJ1-2; TRBD1 might be the D (6 bases). Looked up from germline, CDR1 is SGHDT and CDR2 is YYEEEE. The CDR3 is 14 residues long. V was shortened by 4 bases and J by 1 base, with 11 bases between the two germline ends. In DNA, the CDR3 is TGTGCCAGCAGCCGCGGACAGATTAACTATGGCTACACCTTC. Its translation: CASSRGQINYGYTF.

This rearrangement joins TRBV13 to TRBJ1-2; perhaps TRBD1 as D (6 bases). This CDR3 comprises 16 residues. Trimming pared 1 base from V and 4 bases from J, leaving 16 bases between. The germline V gene encodes CDR1 PRHDT and CDR2 FYEKMQ (reference sequence). The CDR3 nucleotides read TGTGCCAGCAGCTTAGCCTTGCGGGGGCCGACCTATGGCTACACCTTC. This encodes CASSLALRGPTYGYTF.

The chain carries TRBV2 and TRBJ2-7; TRBD2 agrees at 14 bases. The length of the CDR3 is 16 residues. The germline V gene has CDR1 SNHLY and CDR2 FYNNEI. V gave up 6 bases and J gave up 4 bases; unmatched junction bases: 8. The CDR3 DNA is TGTGCCAGCAGACTCCGGACTAGCGGGGGGTTATACGAGCAGTACTTC. It encodes CASRLRTSGGLYEQYF.

V is TRBV2 and J is TRBJ1-3, with D possibly matching TRBD1 (5 bases). Germline V gene sequence: CDR1 SNHLY, CDR2 FYNNEI. The germline V and J ends were trimmed by 7 bases and 3 bases, with 10 bases remaining between them. The CDR3 has 13 residues. The CDR3 reads CASNGHLGNTIYF. The CDR3 DNA follows: TGTGCCAGCAACGGACACCTTGGAAACACCATATATTTT.

V usage is TRBV5-8 and J usage is TRBJ2-5; the D is unclear. Germline loops: CDR1 SGHTS, CDR2 YDEGEE. This CDR3 is built from 13 residues. Trimming left V 4 bases short and J 2 bases short, with 9 bases between. CDR3 in amino acids: CASSGQNQETQYF. The CDR3 coding sequence is TGTGCCAGCAGCGGGCAGAATCAAGAGACCCAGTACTTC.

The CDR3 here is CASSLESLGGSNTEAFF. CDR3 sequence (DNA): TGTGCCAGCAGCTTGGAGTCTTTAGGGGGCTCGAACACTGAAGCTTTCTTT. The chain carries TRBV5-8 and TRBJ1-1; TRBD1 aligns across 7 bases. Germline CDR1 and CDR2: SGHTS and YDEGEE. Trimming took 0 bases from V and 1 from J; bases not matched to a gene: 9. The length of the CDR3 is 17 residues. The whole variable domain, filled in from reference TRBV5-8 and TRBJ1-1, reads EAGVTQSPTHLIKTRGQQATLRCSPISGHTSVYWYQQALGLGLQFLLWYDEGEERNRGNFPPRFSGRQFPNYSSELNVNALELEDSALYLCASSLESLGGSNTEAFFGQGTRLTVV.

This chain connects TRBV5-1 to TRBJ2-5; TRBD1 aligns across 7 bases. The ends lost 7 bases at V and 4 bases at J; junction bases unmatched: 16. The CDR3 totals 16 residues. Germline-derived CDR1 and CDR2 are SGHRS and YFSETQ. The chain's CDR3 is CASSLGGVRVGETQYF. DNA for the CDR3: TGCGCCAGCTCCTTAGGGGGCGTGCGGGTAGGAGAGACCCAGTACTTC.

This rearrangement joins TRBV25-1 to TRBJ2-5, with TRBD1 matching 7 bases. V trimming: 1 base; J trimming: 3 bases; junction bases outside the gene matches: 5. The V gene's germline CDR1 is MGHDK and CDR2 SYGVNS. This CDR3 spans 15 amino acids. CDR3 DNA: TGTGCCAGCAGTGAATTGGGGGACAGAGAAGAGACCCAGTACTTC. Its translation is CASSELGDREETQYF.